A single sample gave rise to the 6 T cell receptor beta chains below, sequenced in a study of blood T cell repertoires in COVID-19 (dated by TCRdb to about 2020). Library generation was performed with the immunoSEQ multiplex PCR assay. TCRdb provides this immuneACCESS table in a form limited to in-frame rearrangements. Some clones are lacking; in checked studies, under half of them reflect an unresolved V gene, and why the rest are absent is not known. The table for this sample lists around 40,000 clones; over 80% of them were counted only once. Around 24% of the sample is taken by the ten largest. The sequenced sample was peripheral blood. These receptors came from a man aged 50 or older with active or convalescent COVID-19.

The chain uses TRBV21-1 and TRBJ2-6; TRBD1, as called in the table, went unchecked against the DNA. TRBV21-1 has pseudogene status. The CDR3 consists of 19 residues. The CDR3 DNA follows: TGTGCCAGCAGGACGATGGGACAGGGTCCTTACTCTGGGGCCAACGTCCTGACTTTC. This codes for CASRTMGQGPYSGANVLTF.

The genes are TRBV19 and TRBJ1-5, with 10 bases that match TRBD1. Germline V gene lookup returns CDR1 LNHDA and CDR2 SQIVND (reference sequence). This CDR3 has 14 residues. V trimming: 6 bases; J trimming: 5 bases; junction bases outside the gene matches: 4. The CDR3 loop is CASRPDRGHQPQHF. Written as DNA, the CDR3 is TGTGCCAGTAGACCCGACAGGGGGCATCAGCCCCAGCATTTT.

The chain uses TRBV2 and TRBJ2-7; TRBD1 aligns across 7 bases. The V segment lost 7 bases and the J segment 3 bases; nucleotides outside the gene matches: 6. Germline V gives CDR1 SNHLY, CDR2 FYNNEI. The CDR3 has 13 amino acids. CDR3 nucleotide sequence: TGTGCCAGCAACCGAGACAGGGACTACGAGCAGTACGTC. Residues: CASNRDRDYEQYV.

V gene TRBV29-1 combines with J gene TRBJ1-4, with D perhaps matching TRBD1 (5 bases). V shed 4 bases and J shed 4 bases, with 10 bases lying between them. This CDR3 is built from 13 residues. Per the germline V gene, CDR1 is SQVTM and CDR2 is ANQGSEA. The chain's CDR3 is CSVVSQGNEKLFF. CDR3 nucleotide sequence: TGCAGCGTTGTTAGCCAGGGTAATGAAAAACTGTTTTTT.

Only a few counts were recorded for this clone. The chain uses TRBV7-2 and TRBJ1-4, with no clear D. V was shortened by 5 bases and J by 8 bases, with 21 bases between the two germline ends. There are 16 residues in the CDR3. Germline CDR1 SGHTA, CDR2 FQGNSA. The CDR3 DNA reads as TGTGCCAGCAGCGTTAAGCGGGCCACAGCCAGGGAAAAACTGTTTTTT. This encodes CASSVKRATAREKLFF.

The chain combines TRBV10-3 with TRBJ1-6; 9 bases line up with TRBD1. Trimming removed 8 bases from V and 6 bases from J; junction bases left unmatched: 5. The CDR3 loop spans 14 amino acids. CDR1 is ENHRY, CDR2 SYGVKD, per germline. The CDR3 DNA follows: TGTGCCATCCGCCCGGGACAGGGTAATTCACCCCTCCACTTT. It yields the protein CAIRPGQGNSPLHF.